These 23 T cell receptor beta chains were sequenced from one sample in a study of type 1 and type 2 diabetes patients. Amplification started from genomic DNA. A primer set of 30 forward and 13 reverse primers amplified the CDR3. TCRdb reprocessed the multiplex PCR reads via MiXCR and lists one record per CDR3 protein. The table shows 270,000 or so distinct CDR3 sequences, with approximately 45% occurring only once. Sequencing input: peripheral blood mononuclear cells (PBMCs). Receptors originate from a man younger than 30 with type 2 diabetes.

The chain uses TRBV6-4 and TRBJ2-1, with 11 bases that match TRBD2. The CDR3 covers 16 residues. The ends lost 0 bases at V and 3 bases at J; junction bases unmatched: 1. Germline CDR1 MRHNA, CDR2 SNTAGT. The CDR3 loop reads CASSDSGTSGYNEQFF. The DNA of the CDR3 is TGTGCCAGCAGTGACTCCGGGACTAGCGGCTACAATGAGCAGTTCTTC.

The V and J genes are TRBV9 and TRBJ1-1; D not resolved. The CDR3 sequence is 13 residues long. Trimming removed 3 bases from V and 4 bases from J, with 10 bases in between. Per the germline V gene, CDR1 is SGDLS and CDR2 is YYNGEE. CDR3 nucleotides: TGTGCCAGCAGCGAGGGAGGGAGCACTGAAGCTTTCTTT. Residues: CASSEGGSTEAFF.

About this clonotype itself: The CDR3 does not end in the conserved phenylalanine or tryptophan, so this is likely a read error. The gene calls are TRBV7-9 and TRBJ1-4, with 7 bases fitting TRBD1. Germline trimming cut 5 bases from V and 3 bases from J; bases unmatched to any gene: 9. The germline V gene has CDR1 SEHNR and CDR2 FQNEAQ (reference sequence). The CDR3 is made up of 16 amino acids. Written as DNA, the CDR3 is TGTGCCAGCAGCCAGATACGGGACAGACCTAATGAAAAACTGTTTTCT. Residues: CASSQIRDRPNEKLFS.

In its sample, this clonotype was seen a few times. The chain couples TRBV7-6 to TRBJ2-5; 7 bases are a match to TRBD1. Germline V gene lookup returns CDR1 SGHVS and CDR2 FNYEAQ. This CDR3 contains 17 residues. The V gene end was trimmed by 3 bases and the J gene end by 5 bases; junction bases not matched to a gene: 15. The CDR3 reads CASSFPDREWARETQYF. DNA of the CDR3: TGTGCCAGCAGCTTCCCAGACAGGGAGTGGGCCAGGGAGACCCAGTACTTC.

The V call is TRBV20-1, the J call TRBJ2-2; 8 nucleotides match TRBD2. Trimming removed 0 bases from V and 7 bases from J; junction bases left unmatched: 10. Germline-derived CDR1 and CDR2 are DFQATT and SNEGSKA (reference sequence). The CDR3 covers 16 residues. CDR3 protein: CSARDLGLDYGGELFF. The CDR3 nucleotides are TGCAGTGCTAGAGATCTGGGACTAGACTACGGCGGGGAGCTGTTTTTT.

Here the CDR3 reads CSAPTGAGTEAFF. Written as DNA, the CDR3 is TGCAGTGCTCCTACAGGGGCCGGCACTGAAGCTTTCTTT. The rearrangement uses TRBV20-1 and TRBJ1-1; TRBD1 aligns across 7 bases. The germline gives CDR1 DFQATT, CDR2 SNEGSKA (reference sequence). Losses at the gene ends were 5 bases for V and 4 bases for J; bases not matched to a gene: 7. The CDR3 spans 13 residues.

V usage is TRBV9 and J usage is TRBJ1-6; 9 bases are shared with TRBD1. The trim removed 6 bases at V and 9 bases at J, leaving 7 bases unmatched. The germline CDR1 and CDR2 sequences are SGDLS and YYNGEE. The CDR3 sequence is 14 residues long. CDR3 in DNA: TGTGCCAGCACCCCCGGGACAGGGACTTCACCCCTCCACTTT. Its translation: CASTPGTGTSPLHF.

The gene calls are TRBV12-3 or TRBV12-4 and TRBJ2-3; TRBD1 might be the D (5 bases). V dropped 5 bases and J dropped 3 bases, with 12 bases sitting between them. The CDR3 covers 14 residues. CDR3 sequence: CASSMTEQTDTQYF. In DNA form, the CDR3 reads TGTGCCAGCAGTATGACAGAGCAAACAGATACGCAGTATTTT.

The V gene is TRBV7-2, the J gene TRBJ1-3; no clear D gene. In germline, CDR1 is SGHTA, CDR2 FQGNSA. The V and J ends lost 2 bases and 3 bases respectively, with 5 bases between them. The CDR3 extends over 13 amino acids. CDR3: CASSLIRGNTIYF. DNA of the CDR3: TGTGCCAGCAGCTTAATCCGTGGAAACACCATATATTTT.

The chain carries TRBV11-2 and TRBJ2-5; D call uncertain. V was cut by 5 bases and J by 4 bases, with 20 bases left in between. Germline CDR1 is SGHAT and CDR2 is FQNNGV. There are 16 residues in the CDR3. The CDR3 DNA reads TGTGCCAGCAGCGCGACGGTCAAACCCATGGGAGAGACCCAGTACTTC. Translated: CASSATVKPMGETQYF.

V gene TRBV19 combines with J gene TRBJ1-4; D call uncertain. The CDR3 has 14 amino acids. Germline assignment: CDR1 LNHDA and CDR2 SQIVND (reference sequence). V lost 6 bases, J lost 0 bases, and 8 bases lay in between. The CDR3 is CASSAAATNEKLFF. The DNA for the CDR3 is TGTGCCAGTAGCGCCGCTGCAACTAATGAAAAACTGTTTTTT.

This rearrangement joins TRBV12-3 or TRBV12-4 to TRBJ1-5; D remains ambiguous. Trimming removed 0 bases from V and 0 bases from J, with 9 bases in between. The CDR3 length is 16 residues. The CDR3 DNA is TGTGCCAGCAGTTTAGCCGCGTTACATAGCAATCAGCCCCAGCATTTT. Translating it yields CASSLAALHSNQPQHF.

The chain carries TRBV7-8 and TRBJ1-1; TRBD1 might be the D (5 bases). Between the trimmed V and J ends, which lost 5 bases and 5 bases, there was a span of 18 bases. Germline lookup yields CDR1 SGHVS and CDR2 FQNEAQ. This CDR3 contains 15 residues. CDR3 in amino acids: CASSGRGRAWTEAFF. The CDR3, as DNA: TGTGCCAGCAGCGGGAGGGGCCGCGCATGGACTGAAGCTTTCTTT.

This chain connects TRBV2 to TRBJ2-3, with D possibly matching TRBD2 (8 bases). The germline V gene has CDR1 SNHLY and CDR2 FYNNEI. The CDR3 loop spans 14 amino acids. Trimming removed 8 bases at V and 2 bases at J, with 14 bases between. The CDR3 DNA follows: TGTGCCAGCCGGGGGGGACAGATCACAGATACGCAGTATTTT. The encoded protein is CASRGGQITDTQYF.

This clonotype was observed a handful of times. The chain couples TRBV7-3 to TRBJ2-1; tentatively, D is TRBD1 (6 bases). CDR1 is SGHTA, CDR2 FQGTGA, per germline. V shed 11 bases and J shed 7 bases, with 15 bases lying between them. The CDR3 is 12 residues long. CDR3 sequence reads: CASALTGNEQFF. The DNA for the CDR3 is TGTGCCTCAGCGCTTACAGGGAATGAGCAGTTCTTC.

The chain carries TRBV5-1 and TRBJ1-4; possible D gene TRBD1, 5 bases. This CDR3 region has 16 residues. The V end lost 4 bases, the J end lost 0 bases, and 13 bases lay between the germline ends. The germline gives CDR1 SGHRS, CDR2 YFSETQ. Here the CDR3 reads CASSQGPQATNEKLFF. In DNA, the CDR3 is TGCGCCAGCAGCCAGGGCCCCCAAGCAACTAATGAAAAACTGTTTTTT. Full variable domain (rest looked up from reference TRBV5-1 and TRBJ1-4): KAGVTQTPRYLIKTRGQQVTLSCSPISGHRSVSWYQQTPGQGLQFLFEYFSETQRNKGNFPGRFSGRQFSNSRSEMNVSTLELGDSALYLCASSQGPQATNEKLFFGSGTQLSVL.

The chain joins TRBV15 to TRBJ2-3; tentative D call: TRBD2 (5 bases). Germline CDR1 reads LNHNV; CDR2 reads YYDKDF (reference sequence). This CDR3 has 17 amino acids. V lost 0 bases, J lost 4 bases, and 17 bases lay in between. The DNA of the CDR3 is TGTGCCACCAGCAGAGATCTGGGGTCGGGCGGGTCAGATACGCAGTATTTT. Its translation is CATSRDLGSGGSDTQYF.

On this clonotype: The conserved phenylalanine or tryptophan normally closing the CDR3 is absent here, so this likely arose from a read error. The chain carries TRBV19 and TRBJ2-2; 8 bases map to TRBD1. The CDR3 spans 15 residues. Germline V gene data show CDR1 as LNHDA and CDR2 as SQIVND (reference sequence). The V and J ends lost 5 bases and 1 base, in that order; junction bases with no gene match: 3. The CDR3 protein is CASSPGTGNTGELFS. The DNA of the CDR3 is TGTGCCAGTAGTCCCGGGACAGGGAACACCGGGGAGCTGTTTTCT.

The table lists this clonotype with a few counts. This rearrangement joins TRBV29-1 to TRBJ2-1; TRBD1 matches at 7 bases. Germline CDR1 and CDR2: SQVTM and ANQGSEA. J gave up 6 bases and V 8 bases, and 7 bases lay outside the gene matches. This CDR3 is 12 amino acids long. This chain's CDR3 is CSLRQGPNEQFF. The CDR3 nucleotides read TGCAGCCTTCGACAGGGACCCAATGAGCAGTTCTTC.

This clonotype was counted once. The junction does not match germline at one end; this may be a read error. The chain combines TRBV2 with TRBJ1-6; 7 bases are shared with TRBD1. Germline V gene data show CDR1 as SNHLY and CDR2 as FYNNEI. The CDR3 loop spans 15 amino acids. The CDR3 loop reads CASLRQGVDNSPLYF. The CDR3, as DNA: TGTGCCAGCCTTCGACAGGGAGTCGATAATTCACCCCTCTACTTT.

This chain links TRBV24-1 with TRBJ2-1, with 8 positions matching TRBD1. The CDR3 is 14 amino acids. The germline CDR1 and CDR2 sequences are KGHDR and SFDVKD. J lost 6 bases, V lost 9 bases, and 9 bases had no gene match. The CDR3 coding sequence is TGTGCCACCGGAGGTCTGACAGGGGCCAATGAGCAGTTCTTC. This translates into CATGGLTGANEQFF.

With respect to this clonotype: As the CDR3 is not closed by the conserved phenylalanine or tryptophan, this likely results from a read error. This chain uses TRBV19 with TRBJ2-7; tentatively, D is TRBD1 (5 bases). The germline V gene encodes CDR1 LNHDA and CDR2 SQIVND (reference sequence). There are 13 residues in the CDR3. V gave up 3 bases and J gave up 2 bases, with 8 bases separating them. The CDR3 loop reads CASSMQGPYEQYL. CDR3 in DNA: TGTGCCAGTAGTATGCAGGGTCCCTACGAGCAGTACCTC.

The V call is TRBV7-3, the J call TRBJ2-5; D is possibly TRBD1 (5 bases). Germline V gene data show CDR1 as SGHTA and CDR2 as FQGTGA. V lost 6 bases, J lost 5 bases, and 10 bases lay in between. This CDR3 has 12 residues. DNA of the CDR3: TGTGCCAGCAGTTTTAAGGGGGAGACCCAGTACTTC. As protein: CASSFKGETQYF.